This T cell receptor beta chain was sequenced during a study of beta chain features in type 1 diabetes. General study points: TCRB CDR3 length was moderately but significantly reduced in all four CD4+ subsets of Type 1 diabetes patients.

Comment on this clone: Its target is not known.

The V gene's germline CDR1 is MNHNY and CDR2 SVGAGI (reference sequence). CDR3 size: 16 residues. Trimming stripped 0 bases from V and 4 bases from J, with 10 bases between. The investigators reverse transcribed all of the isolated RNA, so they sequenced expressed TCRB transcripts. Some clones are missing from TCRdb's copy, which holds only in-frame ones; the method was immunoSEQ multiplex PCR. The sample has 20,000 to 30,000 clones, approximately 69% seen once. This TCR came from a young man with type 1 diabetes. The material sequenced was Tregs from blood. This sequence joins TRBV6-6 and TRBJ2-6; D gene uncertain. The CDR3 bases are TGTGCCAGCAGTTACTCGAAGAGCTCGGGGGCCAACGTCCTGACTTTC. It encodes CASSYSKSSGANVLTF.